The 25 T cell receptor beta chains below come from one sample, sequenced in a study of technical replicates of blood from several donors. Data came from immunoSEQ multiplex PCR; TCRdb stores just in-frame clones and leaves some out. The sample lists 65,000 to 85,000 clones; approximately 91% were seen once. Specimen: T cells isolated from PBMCs. The receptors were sampled from a human donor in good health.

The rearrangement uses TRBV7-2 and TRBJ2-3; 11 bases map to TRBD1. The CDR3 is 14 residues long. Germline V lookup: CDR1 SGHTA, CDR2 FQGNSA. The junction had 0 bases not matched to a gene; V was cut back by 3 bases and J by 4 bases. The CDR3 loop reads CASSLGQGADTQYF. DNA of the CDR3: TGTGCCAGCAGCTTGGGACAGGGGGCAGATACGCAGTATTTT. Using reference TRBV7-2 and TRBJ2-3 for the parts outside the CDR3, the full variable domain is GAGVSQSPSNKVTEKGKDVELRCDPISGHTALYWYRQSLGQGLEFLIYFQGNSAPDKSGLPSDRFSAERTGGSVSTLTIQRTQQEDSAVYLCASSLGQGADTQYFGPGTRLTVL.

The V and J genes are TRBV28 and TRBJ2-7; D might be TRBD2 (6 bases). The CDR3 sequence is 13 residues long. V lost 4 bases and J lost 8, with 15 bases in between. From germline, CDR1 is MDHEN and CDR2 SYDVKM. The CDR3, as DNA: TGTGCCAGCAGTTGGGCCGGGGGTTCTAAGCAGTACTTC. Translating gives CASSWAGGSKQYF. The full variable domain, its missing parts supplied by reference TRBV28 and TRBJ2-7, is DVKVTQSSRYLVKRTGEKVFLECVQDMDHENMFWYRQDPGLGLRLIYFSYDVKMKEKGDIPEGYSVSREKKERFSLILESASTNQTSMYLCASSWAGGSKQYFGPGTRLTVT.

This clone was counted once. The rearrangement joins TRBV7-2 to TRBJ1-5; the D is unclear. The germline V gene encodes CDR1 SGHTA and CDR2 FQGNSA. V gave up 3 bases and J gave up 5 bases, with 14 bases separating them. The CDR3 is made up of 15 amino acids. CDR3 amino acids: CASSLGLRSDQPQHF. CDR3 sequence (DNA): TGTGCCAGCAGCTTGGGCCTTCGCTCAGATCAGCCCCAGCATTTT.

The DNA of the CDR3 is TGCGCCAGCAGCCAAGGAAGTAGACAGGGACTCGGCGAGCAGTACTTC. Translated: CASSQGSRQGLGEQYF. V and J are TRBV4-3 and TRBJ2-7; D may be TRBD1 (7 bases). V was clipped by 1 base and J by 6 bases, with 19 bases between them. The CDR3 extends over 16 amino acids. Germline V gene sequence: CDR1 LGHNA, CDR2 YSLEER.

This chain links TRBV2 with TRBJ1-1; no clear D. Trimming pared 8 bases from V and 1 base from J, leaving 11 bases between. The germline V gene has CDR1 SNHLY and CDR2 FYNNEI. The CDR3 sequence is 13 residues long. CDR3 in amino acids: CASPLPGNTEAFF. CDR3 bases: TGTGCCAGCCCTCTACCAGGGAACACTGAAGCTTTCTTT.

The chain links TRBV2 to TRBJ2-3, with TRBD1 matching over 10 bases. Germline lookup yields CDR1 SNHLY and CDR2 FYNNEI. CDR3 size: 14 residues. Unmatched junction bases numbered 3, after V lost 5 bases and J lost 4 bases. The CDR3 loop is CASSLTGGADTQYF. In DNA, the CDR3 is TGTGCCAGCAGTCTGACAGGGGGCGCAGATACGCAGTATTTT. The whole variable domain, filled in from reference TRBV2 and TRBJ2-3, reads EPEVTQTPSHQVTQMGQEVILRCVPISNHLYFYWYRQILGQKVEFLVSFYNNEISEKSEIFDDQFSVERPDGSNFTLKIRSTKLEDSAMYFCASSLTGGADTQYFGPGTRLTVL.

The V call is TRBV30, the J call TRBJ2-1, with 11 positions matching TRBD2. CDR1 GTSNPN and CDR2 SVGIG come from the germline V gene (reference sequence). V lost 7 bases, J lost 5 bases, and 28 bases stayed unmatched. CDR3 size: 21 residues. CDR3 DNA sequence: TGTGCCTCCCGGACTAGCGGGCCCCTTTTTCCCACACCCAAGAATCACAATGAGCAGTTCTTC. As protein: CASRTSGPLFPTPKNHNEQFF.

The J gene is TRBJ2-7, the V gene TRBV7-9, with a weak D call TRBD2 (6 bases). Germline values: CDR1 SEHNR, CDR2 FQNEAQ (reference sequence). This CDR3 region has 16 residues. Trimming took 2 bases from V and 2 from J, leaving 16 bases between them. CDR3 DNA: TGTGCCAGCAGCTTATCATCAGCGGGTTATACCTACGAGCAGTACTTC. Translation gives CASSLSSAGYTYEQYF.

This chain links TRBV20-1 with TRBJ1-1; perhaps TRBD1 as D (6 bases). CDR1 and CDR2 from the germline V gene are DFQATT and SNEGSKA (reference sequence). The CDR3 consists of 11 residues. V dropped 7 bases and J dropped 0 bases, with 6 bases sitting between them. The CDR3 loop is CSGQVNTEAFF. Here the CDR3 DNA reads TGCAGTGGACAGGTGAACACTGAAGCTTTCTTT.

The chain employs TRBV27 and TRBJ1-2; TRBD1 is a possible D gene (5 bases). The germline CDR1 and CDR2 sequences are MNHEY and SMNVEV (reference sequence). V shed 3 bases and J shed 1 base, with 12 bases lying between them. The CDR3 is 15 residues long. The CDR3 coding sequence is TGTGCCAGCAGTTTTTCCGGACACTTTAACTATGGCTACACCTTC. It encodes CASSFSGHFNYGYTF.

V usage is TRBV30 and J usage is TRBJ1-2; no clear D gene. The germline V gene has CDR1 GTSNPN and CDR2 SVGIG (reference sequence). CDR3 length: 12 residues. V was cut by 4 bases and J by 6 bases, with 12 bases left in between. The CDR3 loop is CAWIAGFDGYTF. The CDR3 DNA follows: TGTGCCTGGATTGCGGGGTTTGATGGCTACACCTTC.

The chain couples TRBV19 to TRBJ1-5, with 7 bases identical to TRBD1. The ends lost 3 bases at V and 7 bases at J; junction bases unmatched: 12. Per germline, CDR1 LNHDA and CDR2 SQIVND (reference sequence). The CDR3 runs 16 residues. In DNA form, the CDR3 reads TGTGCCAGTAGTATCGGCTCAGGGGGGTCAGGGCAGCCCCAGCATTTT. Translation gives CASSIGSGGSGQPQHF.

The genes are TRBV7-6 and TRBJ2-7; 9 bases match TRBD1. The V gene's germline CDR1 is SGHVS and CDR2 FNYEAQ. The CDR3 has 16 residues. V shed 5 bases and J 0 bases; nucleotides not matched to a gene: 8. Here the CDR3 reads CASSVGQGMSSYEQYF. The CDR3 DNA sequence: TGTGCCAGCAGCGTAGGACAGGGGATGAGCTCCTACGAGCAGTACTTC.

This rearrangement joins TRBV4-2 to TRBJ2-5, with TRBD2 matching 9 bases. The CDR3 extends over 14 amino acids. V shed 3 bases and J 3 bases; nucleotides not matched to a gene: 2. Germline-derived CDR1 and CDR2 are LGHNA and YNFKEQ. The CDR3 protein is CASSQVAGEETQYF. CDR3 nucleotide sequence: TGTGCCAGCAGCCAGGTAGCGGGAGAAGAGACCCAGTACTTC.

V gene TRBV5-6 combines with J gene TRBJ2-1, with 8 bases aligning to TRBD2. Looked up from germline, CDR1 is SGHDT and CDR2 is YYEEEE. The V segment lost 4 bases and the J segment 0 bases; nucleotides outside the gene matches: 3. The CDR3 totals 15 residues. This chain's CDR3 is CASSPLAGSYNEQFF. The CDR3 DNA reads TGTGCCAGCAGCCCTCTAGCGGGCTCCTACAATGAGCAGTTCTTC.

The CDR3 is CASSQDYPAAYNEQFF. In DNA form, the CDR3 reads TGCGCCAGCAGCCAAGATTATCCGGCGGCCTACAATGAGCAGTTCTTC. The chain carries TRBV4-3 and TRBJ2-1, with no clear D. Per the germline V gene, CDR1 is LGHNA and CDR2 is YSLEER. This CDR3 is 16 amino acids long. Deletions cut 0 bases from V and 2 bases from J, with 11 bases between.

CDR3 sequence: CASRTWTSKNTEAFF. The CDR3 nucleotides are TGTGCCAGCAGGACATGGACATCGAAGAACACTGAAGCTTTCTTT. V gene TRBV6-5 combines with J gene TRBJ1-1; perhaps TRBD1 as D (5 bases). In germline, CDR1 is MNHEY, CDR2 SVGAGI. This CDR3 is built from 15 residues. Trimming pared 6 bases from V and 1 base from J, leaving 15 bases between.

The genes are TRBV4-3 and TRBJ2-7, with D unresolved. V shed 4 bases and J shed 0 bases, with 10 bases lying between them. The CDR3 is 14 residues long. In germline, CDR1 is LGHNA, CDR2 YSLEER. In nucleotides, the CDR3 is TGCGCCAGCAGCCCTGGTGTAGCCTCCTACGAGCAGTACTTC. This gives the protein CASSPGVASYEQYF.

The chain is built from TRBV15 and TRBJ2-5, with 8 bases matching TRBD1. Germline trimming cut 0 bases from V and 5 bases from J; bases unmatched to any gene: 8. CDR1 is LNHNV and CDR2 is YYDKDF in the germline V gene (reference sequence). The CDR3 loop spans 16 amino acids. This chain's CDR3 is CATSRDPSRGQETQYF. CDR3 bases: TGTGCCACCAGCAGAGATCCGAGCAGGGGGCAGGAGACCCAGTACTTC. The complete variable domain, with remaining parts taken from reference TRBV15 and TRBJ2-5, reads DAMVIQNPRYQVTQFGKPVTLSCSQTLNHNVMYWYQQKSSQAPKLLFHYYDKDFNNEADTPDNFQSRRPNTSFCFLDIRSPGLGDTAMYLCATSRDPSRGQETQYFGPGTRLLVL.

This chain uses TRBV27 with TRBJ1-4; TRBD1 agrees at 7 bases. Germline assignment: CDR1 MNHEY and CDR2 SMNVEV (reference sequence). CDR3 size: 15 residues. The trim removed 6 bases at V and 6 bases at J, leaving 10 bases unmatched. CDR3: CASRGARGLDEKLFF. CDR3 in DNA: TGTGCCAGCAGAGGGGCTAGGGGGCTCGATGAAAAACTGTTTTTT.

This chain joins TRBV2 and TRBJ2-1, with 10 nucleotides matching TRBD2. Germline-derived CDR1 and CDR2 are SNHLY and FYNNEI. The CDR3 loop spans 14 amino acids. With V trimmed by 6 bases and J by 6 bases, 5 bases remained unmatched. The CDR3 loop is CASRRASGSNEQFF. The CDR3 DNA is TGTGCCAGCAGGCGGGCTAGCGGGAGCAATGAGCAGTTCTTC.

V usage is TRBV2 and J usage is TRBJ1-1, with a possible D match to TRBD1 (5 bases). Germline V gene lookup returns CDR1 SNHLY and CDR2 FYNNEI. Trimming took 4 bases from V and 6 from J, leaving 12 bases between them. There are 13 residues in the CDR3. The CDR3, as DNA: TGTGCCAGCAGTGGTGGCAGGGCATCTGAAGCTTTCTTT. This gives the protein CASSGGRASEAFF.

This sequence joins TRBV6-1 and TRBJ2-7, with TRBD2 identical over 10 bases. The J segment lost 6 bases and the V segment lost 3 bases, leaving 5 bases of the junction unmatched. This CDR3 region has 14 residues. Germline V gene lookup returns CDR1 MNHNS and CDR2 SASEGT. The chain's CDR3 is CASSEGLAIGEQYF. The CDR3 region has the DNA TGTGCCAGCAGTGAGGGACTAGCGATCGGCGAGCAGTACTTC.

This chain uses TRBV6-4 with TRBJ2-2; possible D gene TRBD2, 5 bases. The CDR3 spans 14 residues. Trimming shortened V by 5 bases and J by 1 base, and 8 bases separated the two germline ends. Germline values: CDR1 MRHNA, CDR2 SNTAGT. The CDR3 sequence is CASSMAGNTGELFF. The CDR3 region has the DNA TGTGCCAGCAGTATGGCGGGGAACACCGGGGAGCTGTTTTTT.

On this clone: A read error may produce the germline difference seen at one junction end. This sequence joins TRBV4-3 and TRBJ1-5; no firm D call. CDR1 and CDR2 (germline): LGHNA, YSLEER. CDR3 length: 13 amino acids. CDR3 nucleotide sequence: TGCGCCAGCAGCCAAGATAATCGGGGAAGCCTAAGTTTT. Translation gives CASSQDNRGSLSF.